This TCR beta chain is from a study of vaccination effects on CD4 cells after COVID-19. A note on this clone: Its antigen remains unknown.

Isolating CD4+ T cells followed approximately ten days of culture. The participants, recipients of two vaccine doses, got either BNT162b2 or mRNA-1273. Assay: immunoSEQ multiplex PCR; the TCRdb copy retains only in-frame clones and omits some. The sample shows some 40,000 clones, about 62% of them seen only once. The germline V gene encodes CDR1 WNHNN and CDR2 SYGVQD (reference sequence). The CDR3 totals 15 residues. The V end was cut by 3 bases, the J end by 4 bases, with 13 bases between. Whole-study results and caveats: At late timepoints after vaccination, vaccine- and infection-induced clones shrank markedly.

The chain uses TRBV10-1 and TRBJ2-1; D perhaps matches TRBD2 (6 bases). The input for sequencing was CD4+ T cells from PBMCs cultured without peptide, taken after COVID-19 vaccination. The receptor was isolated from a human donor who received a COVID-19 vaccine. DNA for the CDR3: TGCGCCAGCAGTGACGGAGGGACGGAATACAATGAGCAGTTCTTC. It specifies CASSDGGTEYNEQFF.